One and the same sample provided the 5 T cell receptor beta chains below, sequenced in a study of T cell responses to AZD1222 COVID-19 vaccine. Sequenced by immunoSEQ multiplex PCR; TCRdb stores in-frame clones only, minus some. This sample has about 140,000 clones, with nearly 95% found just once. Sequencing used peripheral blood, obtained 28 days after the second AZD1222 dose. These receptors were obtained from an adult who received the AZD1222 COVID-19 vaccine.

The chain is built from TRBV12-3 or TRBV12-4 and TRBJ2-1; D is uncertain. V lost 2 bases and J lost 7, with 3 bases in between. The CDR3 spans 11 residues. In DNA, the CDR3 is TGTGCCAGCAGTTTACGTAATGAGCAGTTCTTC. Translating gives CASSLRNEQFF.

The CDR3 loop is CASSLSVNYGYTF. In DNA form, the CDR3 reads TGTGCCAGCAGTTTATCTGTGAACTATGGCTACACCTTC. The chain recombines TRBV28 with TRBJ1-2; no clear D gene. Germline V CDR1 and CDR2: MDHEN, SYDVKM. V lost 1 base and J lost 2, with 5 bases in between. The CDR3 extends over 13 amino acids.

The CDR3 region is CASRHPLTRNEQFF. The CDR3 bases are TGTGCCAGCAGGCACCCCCTAACACGAAATGAGCAGTTCTTC. V is TRBV7-2 and J is TRBJ2-1; no firm D call. This CDR3 comprises 14 residues. Germline CDR1 is SGHTA and CDR2 is FQGNSA. Deletions cut 6 bases from V and 7 bases from J, with 16 bases between.

The DNA for the CDR3 is TGTGCCAGCAGGGGCCCCAGGGATAATTCACCCCTCCACTTT. As protein: CASRGPRDNSPLHF. The V gene is TRBV6-5, the J gene TRBJ1-6; D is perhaps TRBD1 (5 bases). V was trimmed by 6 bases and J by 5 bases, leaving 11 bases between them. Germline CDR1 and CDR2: MNHEY and SVGAGI. The CDR3 loop spans 14 amino acids.

The rearrangement uses TRBV27 and TRBJ2-3; D uncertain. The CDR3 covers 15 residues. Looked up from germline, CDR1 is MNHEY and CDR2 is SMNVEV (reference sequence). Trimming removed 0 bases at V and 6 bases at J, with 13 bases between. The CDR3 nucleotides are TGTGCCAGCAGTTTATCGACGAGGACCAGGGATACGCAGTATTTT. Translation: CASSLSTRTRDTQYF.